The rows below give T cell receptor beta chains drawn from one sample of a study of cytomegalovirus exposure and HLA in healthy donors. The assay was immunoSEQ multiplex PCR, and TCRdb's table has in-frame clones only and misses some. The sample has more than 130,000 clones; approximately 77% are singletons. The sample taken for sequencing was PBMCs. All receptors come from a woman aged 45-65 years in good health and CMV-seronegative. Each CDR3 is given without its conserved first and last residue. A D gene is named only where the DNA matches it firmly.

D gene: TRBD1
J gene: TRBJ1-5
V gene: TRBV13
CDR3 protein: ASSLGGQGSQPQH

D gene: .
J gene: TRBJ1-6
V gene: TRBV5-1
CDR3 protein: ASSFRGGDYNSPLH

D gene: .
J gene: TRBJ1-6
V gene: TRBV5-4
CDR3 protein: ASSSSREPMAPLH

D gene: TRBD1
J gene: TRBJ1-4
V gene: TRBV6-6
CDR3 protein: ASSTRDRGGEKLF

D gene: .
J gene: TRBJ2-1
V gene: TRBV4-2
CDR3 protein: ASSQIRQGSYNEQF

D gene: TRBD2
J gene: TRBJ2-3
V gene: TRBV6-5
CDR3 protein: ASSSSGGAPDTQY

D gene: TRBD1
J gene: TRBJ1-2
V gene: TRBV5-4
CDR3 protein: ASSFRQGLNYGYT

D gene: .
J gene: TRBJ2-3
V gene: TRBV6-1
CDR3 protein: ASSEDRGTDTQY

D gene: .
J gene: TRBJ1-2
V gene: TRBV5-6
CDR3 protein: ATSPRGYGYT

D gene: TRBD1
J gene: TRBJ1-2
V gene: TRBV6-5
CDR3 protein: ASSRQGAHGYT

D gene: .
J gene: TRBJ2-7
V gene: TRBV2
CDR3 protein: ASTRQILYEQY

D gene: .
J gene: TRBJ2-5
V gene: TRBV6-5
CDR3 protein: ASESAGETQY

D gene: TRBD1
J gene: TRBJ2-7
V gene: TRBV10-3
CDR3 protein: ANGGGTGRNEQY

D gene: .
J gene: TRBJ1-1
V gene: TRBV10-1
CDR3 protein: ASSETGHVNTEAF

D gene: .
J gene: TRBJ2-7
V gene: TRBV13
CDR3 protein: ASSSRVIGEFYEQY

D gene: TRBD1
J gene: TRBJ1-5
V gene: TRBV6-6
CDR3 protein: ASRQGTSNQPQH

D gene: TRBD1
J gene: TRBJ1-6
V gene: TRBV19
CDR3 protein: ASTLTGGQSPLH

D gene: TRBD1
J gene: TRBJ2-3
V gene: TRBV6-4
CDR3 protein: ASSPDRGGTDTQY

D gene: TRBD1
J gene: TRBJ1-1
V gene: TRBV19
CDR3 protein: ASSIWGQPLAEAF

D gene: .
J gene: TRBJ2-7
V gene: TRBV6-5
CDR3 protein: ASRSSGWNEQY

D gene: TRBD2
J gene: TRBJ2-1
V gene: TRBV2
CDR3 protein: ASTRLAGPDNEQF

D gene: .
J gene: TRBJ2-3
V gene: TRBV18
CDR3 protein: ASSGSTDTQY

D gene: TRBD1
J gene: TRBJ1-1
V gene: TRBV14
CDR3 protein: ASSRGQGAFMNTEAF